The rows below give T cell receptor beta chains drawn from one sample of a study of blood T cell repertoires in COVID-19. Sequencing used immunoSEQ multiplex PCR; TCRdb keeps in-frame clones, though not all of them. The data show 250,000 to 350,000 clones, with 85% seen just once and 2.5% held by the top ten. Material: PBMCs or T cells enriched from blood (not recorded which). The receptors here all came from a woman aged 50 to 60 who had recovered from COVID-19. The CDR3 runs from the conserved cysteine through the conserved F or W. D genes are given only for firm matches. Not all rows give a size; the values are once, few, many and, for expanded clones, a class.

TGTGCCAGCAGCCAGGGGGCGCGGGCTTTCTTT,CASSQGARAFF,TRBV3-1/TRBV3-2,-,TRBJ1-1,-
TGTGCCAGCAGCTTGTCGCTAGCGGGAGGTACCCAGTACTTC,CASSLSLAGGTQYF,TRBV7-9,-,TRBJ2-5,TRBD2
TGTGCCAGCAGTTTCCGACAGGCTCTGCCCGGGGAGCTGTTTTTT,CASSFRQALPGELFF,TRBV27,-,TRBJ2-2,-
TGTGCCAGCAGTCCCCCCGGGGTCTCCTACGAGCAGTACTTC,CASSPPGVSYEQYF,TRBV28,-,TRBJ2-7,-
TGTGCCAGCAGGCCTACAGGAGATTTGAACACTGAAGCTTTCTTT,CASRPTGDLNTEAFF,TRBV6-2/TRBV6-3,once,TRBJ1-1,-
TGTGCCAGCAGCGCTGACAGGGACGGTACGCAGTATTTT,CASSADRDGTQYF,TRBV7-3,-,TRBJ2-3,TRBD1
TGTGCCAGTAGCCCACACAGGGTGGGTTGGCCCGAGCAGTACTTC,CASSPHRVGWPEQYF,TRBV19,-,TRBJ2-7,-
TGTGCCAGCAGCCGGGAGACCCAGGAGACCCAGTACTTC,CASSRETQETQYF,TRBV9,-,TRBJ2-5,-
TGTGCCAGCAGCTTAACCGGCAGGGTCGGGGAGCAGTACTTC,CASSLTGRVGEQYF,TRBV7-9,once,TRBJ2-7,-
TGTGCCAGCAGCCCTCGCAGCAGCGGGAGCCAAGAGACCCAGTACTTC,CASSPRSSGSQETQYF,TRBV11-3,-,TRBJ2-5,TRBD2
TGTGCCAGCAGCTTCCTAGCGGGGGGGCGGGAGACCCAGTACTTC,CASSFLAGGRETQYF,TRBV13,once,TRBJ2-5,TRBD2
TGTGCCAGTAGTCGGACTAGCGGGAGAACAGATACGCAGTATTTT,CASSRTSGRTDTQYF,TRBV19,-,TRBJ2-3,TRBD2
TGTGCCTGGAGTGCTCTCGGAGGGGGCCAGGACAATGAGCAGTTCTTC,CAWSALGGGQDNEQFF,TRBV30,-,TRBJ2-1,-
TGTGCCAGCAGCCGGACAGAGACCGGGGAGCTGTTTTTT,CASSRTETGELFF,TRBV4-2,few,TRBJ2-2,-
TGTGCCAGCAGCCGCAAGGGCATAGCGGGATACAATGAGCAGTTCTTC,CASSRKGIAGYNEQFF,TRBV4-2,-,TRBJ2-1,TRBD2
TGTGCCAGTAGCCCCAGTCTGTCCTACGAGCAGTACTTC,CASSPSLSYEQYF,TRBV19,-,TRBJ2-7,-
TGTGCCAGCAGCTTGCGCAGGGATGACGAGCAGTACTTC,CASSLRRDDEQYF,TRBV7-3,-,TRBJ2-7,-
TGTGCCAGCAGGCGGACAGGGAGCACCTACGAGCAGTACTTC,CASRRTGSTYEQYF,TRBV25-1,-,TRBJ2-7,TRBD1
TGTGCCAGCCGGACAGGGGCTTTTGAAGCTTTCTTT,CASRTGAFEAFF,TRBV6-5,-,TRBJ1-1,TRBD1
TGTGCCAGCAGCCCACATCCTAGCGGGGGAGGGGAGACCCAGTACTTC,CASSPHPSGGGETQYF,TRBV7-7,-,TRBJ2-5,TRBD2
TGCGCCAGCAGCCAAGGATTGCGCAGGGGGTTATCAACGGGTGAAGCTTTCTTT,CASSQGLRRGLSTGEAFF,TRBV4-3,-,TRBJ1-1,TRBD1
TGTGCCAGCAGCTTGGAAAAGGGGGCGCGCGGCTACACCTTC,CASSLEKGARGYTF,TRBV5-6,-,TRBJ1-2,TRBD1
TGTGCCTGGAGTATGTCCCTAGGATCCACAGATACGCAGTATTTT,CAWSMSLGSTDTQYF,TRBV30,-,TRBJ2-3,-
TGTGCCAGCAGTTACATGACTACTCGGGCTGAAGCTTTCTTT,CASSYMTTRAEAFF,TRBV6-5,-,TRBJ1-1,-
TGTGCCAGCGGCCGGGACAGGGCCCCCTCTGGGGCCAACGTCCTGACTTTC,CASGRDRAPSGANVLTF,TRBV2,-,TRBJ2-6,TRBD1
TGTGCCAGCAGCTTGGTGGAGGGGAATGAGCAGTTCTTC,CASSLVEGNEQFF,TRBV5-6,-,TRBJ2-1,-
TGTGCCAGCACCTCCCTGGGGGACAGGGATGGCTACACCTTC,CASTSLGDRDGYTF,TRBV6-5,few,TRBJ1-2,TRBD1
TGTGCCAGCAGCCCTTTGTTCGGGACAGTCTATGGCTACACCTTC,CASSPLFGTVYGYTF,TRBV14,-,TRBJ1-2,TRBD1
TGTGCCTGGATCCCCCTAGCTCTCGAAGAGACCCAGTACTTC,CAWIPLALEETQYF,TRBV30,-,TRBJ2-5,-
TGTGCCAGTAGTACACCGGGACAGGGGGCGAAGACCCAGTACTTC,CASSTPGQGAKTQYF,TRBV19,-,TRBJ2-5,TRBD1
TGTGCCAGCAGCTTAGCAGGGGGCAATGAAAAACTGTTTTTT,CASSLAGGNEKLFF,TRBV13,-,TRBJ1-4,TRBD1
TGTGCCTGGAGCCCCATGGGAGCGGGATTTGGCTATTTT,CAWSPMGAGFGYF,TRBV30,-,TRBJ2-3,TRBD2
TGTGCCATCAGTGAGAAGGACAGGGGCTGGTATGGCTACACCTTC,CAISEKDRGWYGYTF,TRBV10-3,-,TRBJ1-2,TRBD1
TGTGCCAGCAGCTCCAGAAGGACTAGTATCTCCTCGTACAATGAGCAGTTCTTC,CASSSRRTSISSYNEQFF,TRBV13,-,TRBJ2-1,TRBD2
TGTGCCAGCAGCTCCCCGGTGAACCGGGGCTATGGCTACACCTTC,CASSSPVNRGYGYTF,TRBV7-9,-,TRBJ1-2,-
TGTGCCGGGGGGGAACAGTTCTACGAGCAGTACTTC,CAGGEQFYEQYF,TRBV30,-,TRBJ2-7,TRBD2
TGTGCCAGCAGCTTAGCTGCGGGGGGTAACAATGAGCAGTTCTTC,CASSLAAGGNNEQFF,TRBV11-2,once,TRBJ2-1,TRBD2
TGTGCCAGCAGTTCGCTACCGGGACAGATCACAGATACGCAGTATTTT,CASSSLPGQITDTQYF,TRBV11-2,-,TRBJ2-3,TRBD1
TGTGCCAGCAGCCAAGGGAGGACTAGCGGCTCCTACGAGCAGTACTTC,CASSQGRTSGSYEQYF,TRBV3-1/TRBV3-2,-,TRBJ2-7,TRBD2
TGCAGCGTTGATTCGGAGACTTGGAGAGATACGCAGTATTTT,CSVDSETWRDTQYF,TRBV29-1,-,TRBJ2-3,-
TGTGCCAGCAGTCTAGGGGCGGGAGTGGGCAATGAGCAGTTCTTC,CASSLGAGVGNEQFF,TRBV27,-,TRBJ2-1,TRBD2
TGTGCCACCAGTGATTTCAGGGACAGGGTCGGAGAGACCCAGTACTTC,CATSDFRDRVGETQYF,TRBV24-1,-,TRBJ2-5,TRBD1
TGTGCCAGCAGCCCTCTGACAGGGGGAAACACTGAAGCTTTCTTT,CASSPLTGGNTEAFF,TRBV14,-,TRBJ1-1,TRBD1
TGTGCCACCAGCAGATCCAGGGCGAGCACTGAAGCTTTCTTT,CATSRSRASTEAFF,TRBV15,-,TRBJ1-1,-
TGTGCCAGCTCACCCACAGGGTATTCCAATGAGCAGTTCTTC,CASSPTGYSNEQFF,TRBV18,-,TRBJ2-1,-
TGCGCCAGCAGCCCGCGGACTAGCGGGAGCTCGGGGGCCAACGTCCTGACTTTC,CASSPRTSGSSGANVLTF,TRBV5-1,-,TRBJ2-6,TRBD2
TGCAGCGTTGCATTTGGGCAGGGTGATTCACCCCTCCACTTT,CSVAFGQGDSPLHF,TRBV29-1,-,TRBJ1-6,-
TGCGTTACACAGAGTAACTATGGCTACACCTTC,CVTQSNYGYTF,TRBV28,-,TRBJ1-2,-
TGTGCCAGCCGGACAGGGGGCATTAATGAGCAGTTCTTC,CASRTGGINEQFF,TRBV6-5,-,TRBJ2-1,TRBD1
TGTGCCAGCAGTTACCGACAAAACTATGGCTACACCTTC,CASSYRQNYGYTF,TRBV6-6,-,TRBJ1-2,-
TGTGCCAGCAGCTTAGGGACAGGGTTCCATGAGCAGTTCTTC,CASSLGTGFHEQFF,TRBV11-2,-,TRBJ2-1,TRBD1
TGTGCCAGCAGCTTTTCCGGGACTACCTACGAGCAGTACTTC,CASSFSGTTYEQYF,TRBV5-5,few,TRBJ2-7,TRBD2
TGTGCCAGCAGTCTCAGGGGGTATGGCGATCAGCCCCAGCATTTT,CASSLRGYGDQPQHF,TRBV6-5,-,TRBJ1-5,TRBD1
TGTGCCAGCAGTACACAGGGGGCAGGCGTCGGGGAGCTGTTTTTT,CASSTQGAGVGELFF,TRBV7-9,-,TRBJ2-2,TRBD1
TGTGCCAGCAGCTCGACAGGGAGTCAGCCCCAGCATTTT,CASSSTGSQPQHF,TRBV7-9,-,TRBJ1-5,TRBD1